What follows are 24 T cell receptor beta chains derived from one specimen sequenced in a study of regulatory T cells in long-lasting Graves disease. As to time point: newly diagnosed GD, antithyroid drugs for less than 3 months. RNA from PBMCs was the source of the TCR library. Researchers made TCR beta libraries by using iRepertoire HTBI primers and running Arm-PCR on CDR3 regions. In TCRdb, the multiplex PCR reads were re-called with MiXCR into one record per CDR3 protein. The sample has 400,000 to 550,000 distinct CDR3 sequences; roughly 15% are singletons. Another study also made use of these data, one on T cells in Graves' hyperthyroidism and ophthalmopathy.

Sequencing was performed on peripheral blood mononuclear cells (PBMCs), taken at new diagnosis, from a patient treated with antithyroid drugs. These receptor sequences come from a woman aged 18-30 years with Graves disease.

Notes on this clonotype: A clone one base away is much larger, so this may be a read error. V is TRBV6-9 and J is TRBJ2-7; possibly TRBD1 for D (7 bases). The CDR3 loop spans 14 amino acids. The germline V gene encodes CDR1 MNHGY and CDR2 SVAAGI. Trimming removed 3 bases from V and 5 bases from J, with 14 bases in between. CDR3 residues: CASSYPQGGHEQYF. The CDR3 nucleotides read TGTGCCAGCAGTTACCCCCAGGGGGGCCACGAGCAGTACTTC.

CDR3 residues: CASSLELRQYNEQFF. CDR3 nucleotides: TGCGCCAGCAGCTTGGAGTTGCGACAGTACAATGAGCAGTTCTTC. This sequence joins TRBV5-1 and TRBJ2-1; D might be TRBD1 (5 bases). Germline V gene sequence: CDR1 SGHRS, CDR2 YFSETQ. This CDR3 has 15 amino acids. The ends were cut back, 0 bases at V and 4 bases at J, with 11 bases in the middle.

This clonotype was recorded at least ten times. V is TRBV20-1 and J is TRBJ2-3; 7 positions agree with TRBD1. This CDR3 contains 14 residues. With V trimmed by 1 base and J by 6 bases, 7 bases remained unmatched. In germline, CDR1 is DFQATT, CDR2 SNEGSKA (reference sequence). CDR3 in amino acids: CSARVSGGVDTQYF. CDR3 DNA sequence: TGCAGTGCTAGAGTGTCAGGGGGAGTCGATACGCAGTATTTT.

This chain connects TRBV3-1 to TRBJ2-3; D might be TRBD2 (6 bases). Trimming took off 1 base at V and 2 bases at J, with 10 bases between the two ends. The CDR3 is 15 amino acids. CDR1 and CDR2 (germline): LGHDT, YNNKEL (reference sequence). CDR3: CASSQGSGLTDTQYF. The CDR3 DNA reads TGTGCCAGCAGCCAAGGTAGCGGCCTCACAGATACGCAGTATTTT.

The sample holds many counts of this clonotype. This chain joins TRBV7-9 and TRBJ2-7, with TRBD2 identical over 14 bases. Germline V gene sequence: CDR1 SEHNR, CDR2 FQNEAQ (reference sequence). The CDR3 length is 18 residues. V shed 4 bases, J shed 1 base, and the junction held 9 bases outside the gene matches. The CDR3 region is CASSSTGTSGSGSYEQYF. CDR3 sequence (DNA): TGTGCCAGCAGCTCGACCGGGACTAGCGGGAGCGGTTCCTACGAGCAGTACTTC.

This clonotype was recorded many times. This chain joins TRBV27 and TRBJ2-3, with 9 bases that match TRBD2. The germline V gene has CDR1 MNHEY and CDR2 SMNVEV (reference sequence). The CDR3 totals 16 residues. Trimming at V came to 2 bases and at J to 4 bases, leaving 7 bases not matched to a gene. The DNA for the CDR3 is TGTGCCAGCAGTTTAGGTCTAGCGGGATCCTCAGATACGCAGTATTTT. Amino acids: CASSLGLAGSSDTQYF.

The V call is TRBV9, the J call TRBJ2-7; D tentatively fits TRBD1 or TRBD2 (5 bases each). The germline V gene encodes CDR1 SGDLS and CDR2 YYNGEE. This CDR3 contains 14 residues. V was trimmed by 4 bases and J by 0 bases, leaving 11 bases between them. The CDR3 region has the DNA TGTGCCAGCAGCCCTCTAGGGACCTCCTACGAGCAGTACTTC. Translating gives CASSPLGTSYEQYF.

This clonotype was detected many times. The V call is TRBV27, the J call TRBJ2-3; 7 bases are shared with TRBD1. Trimming at V came to 4 bases and at J to 4 bases, leaving 5 bases not matched to a gene. The CDR3 loop spans 14 amino acids. In germline, CDR1 is MNHEY, CDR2 SMNVEV (reference sequence). Here the CDR3 DNA reads TGTGCCAGCAGTTCGGGGACAGTGGCAGATACGCAGTATTTT. This gives the protein CASSSGTVADTQYF.

There are many counts of this clonotype. The V gene is TRBV2, the J gene TRBJ2-7, with 7 nucleotides matching TRBD2. CDR1 SNHLY and CDR2 FYNNEI come from the germline V gene. The junction had 8 bases not matched to a gene; V was cut back by 4 bases and J by 5 bases. The CDR3 is made up of 14 amino acids. The CDR3 DNA sequence: TGTGCCAGCAGTGGCGGGAGCGCTCGGAACGAGCAGTACTTC. This translates into CASSGGSARNEQYF. The complete variable domain, with remaining parts taken from reference TRBV2 and TRBJ2-7, reads EPEVTQTPSHQVTQMGQEVILRCVPISNHLYFYWYRQILGQKVEFLVSFYNNEISEKSEIFDDQFSVERPDGSNFTLKIRSTKLEDSAMYFCASSGGSARNEQYFGPGTRLTVT.

This clonotype was counted a few times. The chain has TRBV15 and TRBJ1-4; D remains ambiguous. Trimming removed 7 bases at V and 0 bases at J, with 6 bases between. The germline CDR1 and CDR2 sequences are LNHNV and YYDKDF (reference sequence). CDR3 length equals 13 residues. The CDR3 nucleotides read TGTGCCACCACCCAGGCAACTAATGAAAAACTGTTTTTT. Translation gives CATTQATNEKLFF.

This clonotype was seen ten or more times. The V and J genes are TRBV5-1 and TRBJ2-6; D gene ambiguous. CDR3 length: 15 amino acids. Germline V gives CDR1 SGHRS, CDR2 YFSETQ. Trimming removed 0 bases from V and 2 bases from J, with 6 bases in between. The CDR3: CASSLEDAGANVLTF. The CDR3 DNA follows: TGCGCCAGCAGCTTGGAGGATGCTGGGGCCAACGTCCTGACTTTC.

This clonotype was seen repeatedly, ten times or more. The V gene is TRBV29-1, the J gene TRBJ2-3; D perhaps matches TRBD2 (6 bases). Germline CDR1 is SQVTM and CDR2 is ANQGSEA. This CDR3 is built from 14 residues. V lost 4 bases and J 0 bases, leaving 11 bases between the germline ends. CDR3 in DNA: TGCAGCGTTGGGGGAGGCCCTAGCACAGATACGCAGTATTTT. Translated, it gives CSVGGGPSTDTQYF.

Worth noting for this clonotype: An end of the junction differs from the germline gene, which may be a read error. The gene calls are TRBV6-2 or TRBV6-3 and TRBJ2-1; unclear D gene. The CDR3 runs 17 residues. Germline V gives CDR1 MNHEY, CDR2 SVGEGT. The CDR3: CANSYSRPNHAYNEQFF. DNA of the CDR3: TGTGCCAACAGTTACTCGAGGCCCAATCATGCCTACAACGAGCAGTTCTTC.

This clonotype was counted at least ten times. J is TRBJ2-1 and V is TRBV6-2 or TRBV6-3; 10 bases map to TRBD1. The V gene's germline CDR1 is MNHEY and CDR2 SVGEGT. Unmatched junction bases numbered 9, after V lost 2 bases and J lost 2 bases. The CDR3 length is 18 residues. The CDR3 coding sequence is TGTGCCAGCAGTTACGATTGGACAGGGGGAAAAGCCTACAATGAGCAGTTCTTC. It specifies CASSYDWTGGKAYNEQFF.

This clonotype has ten or more counts. The chain links TRBV9 to TRBJ2-3; D gene uncertain. The CDR3 runs 12 residues. The V end was cut by 3 bases, the J end by 6 bases, with 8 bases between. The V gene's germline CDR1 is SGDLS and CDR2 YYNGEE. The CDR3 DNA reads TGTGCCAGCAGCGACGGGTTGGATACGCAGTATTTT. Protein product: CASSDGLDTQYF.

A note on this clonotype: It differs at one base from a far larger clone, so likely a read error. The rearrangement links TRBV27 to TRBJ2-7; 14 bases align to TRBD2. Germline trimming cut 6 bases from V and 7 bases from J; bases unmatched to any gene: 14. Germline V CDR1 and CDR2: MNHEY, SMNVEV (reference sequence). The CDR3 totals 17 residues. CDR3 amino acids: CASSPGTSGSLGNEQYF. The CDR3 nucleotides are TGTGCCAGCAGCCCCGGGACTAGCGGGAGTCTAGGCAATGAGCAGTACTTC.

V gene TRBV28 combines with J gene TRBJ2-3; the D gene could be TRBD1 or TRBD2 (5 bases each). This CDR3 has 17 amino acids. CDR1 is MDHEN, CDR2 SYDVKM, per germline. Trimming shortened V by 2 bases and J by 0 bases, and 15 bases separated the two germline ends. The CDR3: CASSLGFRGPSTDTQYF. CDR3 DNA sequence: TGTGCCAGCAGTTTAGGGTTTAGGGGACCTAGCACAGATACGCAGTATTTT.

In its sample, this clonotype was seen many times. This sequence joins TRBV28 and TRBJ1-2, with TRBD1 identical over 11 bases. The CDR3 runs to 16 residues. The junction had 9 bases not matched to a gene; V was cut back by 5 bases and J by 4 bases. The germline V gene encodes CDR1 MDHEN and CDR2 SYDVKM. The CDR3: CASSLRTGGSLYGYTF. The DNA of the CDR3 is TGTGCCAGCAGTCTCAGGACAGGGGGCTCCCTCTATGGCTACACCTTC.

The table lists this clonotype with many counts. This chain joins TRBV28 and TRBJ1-1; possibly TRBD1 for D (5 bases). Germline V gives CDR1 MDHEN, CDR2 SYDVKM. Between the trimmed V and J ends, which lost 5 bases and 1 base, there was a span of 14 bases. This CDR3 spans 15 amino acids. The CDR3 region has the DNA TGTGCCAGCAGTCCTTTCAGGGCCACGAACACTGAAGCTTTCTTT. Its translation: CASSPFRATNTEAFF.

The J gene is TRBJ2-3, the V gene TRBV20-1; weak D call: TRBD2 (5 bases). Trimming took off 6 bases at V and 6 bases at J, with 10 bases between the two ends. From germline, CDR1 is DFQATT and CDR2 SNEGSKA (reference sequence). This CDR3 has 11 residues. The CDR3, as DNA: TGCAGTGCCCGGACTGCTGATACGCAGTATTTT. This sequence encodes CSARTADTQYF.

There are a few counts of this clonotype. The chain uses TRBV6-1 and TRBJ2-6; 9 positions agree with TRBD1. The ends lost 7 bases at V and 4 bases at J; junction bases unmatched: 11. CDR3 length: 17 residues. Germline CDR1 MNHNS, CDR2 SASEGT. CDR3 sequence (DNA): TGTGCCAGCACCCCACAGGGGGCCGTTGGGGGGGCCAACGTCCTGACTTTC. Translating gives CASTPQGAVGGANVLTF.

This clonotype has ten or more counts. V usage is TRBV27 and J usage is TRBJ2-3; D not certain. The germline gives CDR1 MNHEY, CDR2 SMNVEV (reference sequence). The CDR3 is made up of 15 amino acids. Trimming took off 3 bases at V and 4 bases at J, with 14 bases between the two ends. The CDR3 sequence: CASSFAVPPPDTQYF. CDR3 nucleotides: TGTGCCAGCAGTTTCGCGGTCCCCCCCCCAGATACGCAGTATTTT.

This clonotype was seen ten or more times. The chain joins TRBV6-1 to TRBJ1-1; D gene unclear. V dropped 4 bases and J dropped 4 bases, with 4 bases sitting between them. The germline CDR1 and CDR2 sequences are MNHNS and SASEGT. This CDR3 has 11 amino acids. For the CDR3, the DNA is TGTGCCAGCAGTGTAGGCACTGAAGCTTTCTTT. Translation: CASSVGTEAFF.

The V and J genes are TRBV4-3 and TRBJ2-2; D is unclear. Trimming removed 1 base at V and 5 bases at J, with 11 bases between. The CDR3 contains 15 residues. In germline, CDR1 is LGHNA, CDR2 YSLEER. CDR3 DNA sequence: TGCGCCAGCAGCCAAGCTTGGGGTGCAACCGGGGAGCTGTTTTTT. Translation: CASSQAWGATGELFF.